The source of this TCR beta chain is a study of blood T cells in healthy people across ages. A second PCR, run for 7 to 11 cycles, used a sample-barcoded 5' primer plus a J-beta primer mix. TCRdb passed the 5' RACE reads through MiXCR, listing each CDR3 protein once. The top ten clones hold roughly 7.7% of a sample with 1.2 million to 1.5 million distinct CDR3 sequences, 42% of them seen once. As for this clonotype: Its antigen is unknown.

CDR3 size: 15 residues. The germline CDR1 and CDR2 sequences are SEHNR and FQNEAQ (reference sequence). Trimming at V came to 5 bases and at J to 4 bases, leaving 6 bases not matched to a gene. There were healthy Caucasian individuals from Russia, aged about 6 to 90, serving as donors. Study-wide results and caveats: Relative to aged donors, long-lived donors carried more naive CD4+ cells and displayed higher diversity.

The source of this sequence is a woman between 18 and 30 years old in good health. The sample taken for sequencing was blood. The rearrangement uses TRBV7-9 and TRBJ2-3; 10 bases line up with TRBD2. CDR3 protein: CASSQREGQADTQYF. As DNA, the CDR3 is TGTGCCAGCAGCCAGCGGGAGGGCCAAGCAGATACGCAGTATTTT.